These 16 T cell receptor beta chains came from one sample sequenced in a study of cytomegalovirus exposure and HLA in healthy donors. In the PCR, 60 Vbeta and 13 Jbeta primers were used. TCRdb keeps only in-frame clones here, not all; method: immunoSEQ multiplex PCR. The table records about 160,000 clones, 87% of them present only once. The sequenced material came from PBMCs. Source of these receptors: a woman aged 25 to 39 in good health and CMV-seronegative.

This sequence joins TRBV10-1 and TRBJ2-2, with no clear D. Trimming took off 3 bases at V and 5 bases at J, with 13 bases between the two ends. This CDR3 spans 15 amino acids. Germline CDR1 reads WNHNN; CDR2 reads SYGVQD (reference sequence). The CDR3 DNA follows: TGCGCCAGCAGTGAAGCACGCGGCAGAACCGGGGAGCTGTTTTTT. Its translation: CASSEARGRTGELFF.

The chain links TRBV6-1 to TRBJ1-1; D is perhaps TRBD1 (5 bases). The CDR3 totals 13 residues. Trimming stripped 6 bases from V and 7 bases from J, with 15 bases between. CDR1 MNHNS and CDR2 SASEGT come from the germline V gene. CDR3 residues: CASRDLARGEAFF. The CDR3 DNA reads as TGTGCCAGCAGGGACCTAGCGAGGGGTGAAGCTTTCTTT.

This chain links TRBV4-3 with TRBJ2-7, with 8 bases matching TRBD1. This CDR3 has 15 amino acids. Per the germline V gene, CDR1 is LGHNA and CDR2 is YSLEER. V shed 1 base and J 3 bases; nucleotides not matched to a gene: 5. CDR3 residues: CASSQGRTGNYEQYF. The CDR3 nucleotides are TGCGCCAGCAGCCAAGGGCGGACAGGGAACTACGAGCAGTACTTC.

This clone was seen only once. The chain joins TRBV7-2 to TRBJ2-5; the D gene is possibly TRBD1 (6 bases). Germline lookup yields CDR1 SGHTA and CDR2 FQGNSA. The CDR3 spans 17 residues. Deletions cut 4 bases from V and 6 bases from J, with 24 bases between. CDR3 in amino acids: CASSSTPSGTPSQTQYF. In DNA form, the CDR3 reads TGTGCCAGCAGCTCGACGCCCTCCGGGACACCCTCCCAGACCCAGTACTTC.

J is TRBJ1-2 and V is TRBV5-1; 7 nucleotides agree with TRBD1. V trimming: 0 bases; J trimming: 7 bases; junction bases outside the gene matches: 6. Germline lookup yields CDR1 SGHRS and CDR2 YFSETQ. This CDR3 region has 14 residues. The CDR3 protein is CASSLGQGMSGYTF. CDR3 bases: TGCGCCAGCAGCTTGGGACAGGGAATGAGTGGCTACACCTTC.

A few counts support this clone. J is TRBJ1-2 and V is TRBV4-3, with D hard to call. The germline gives CDR1 LGHNA, CDR2 YSLEER. The length of the CDR3 is 13 residues. Trimming took off 4 bases at V and 5 bases at J, with 11 bases between the two ends. The CDR3 here is CASSPGDPYGYTF. CDR3 nucleotide sequence: TGCGCCAGCAGCCCCGGAGATCCGTATGGCTACACCTTC.

This clone showed up just once. The J gene is TRBJ1-1, the V gene TRBV28; 7 nucleotides match TRBD1. The CDR3 spans 11 residues. Trimming took 6 bases from V and 8 from J; bases not matched to a gene: 3. CDR1 is MDHEN and CDR2 is SYDVKM in the germline V gene. The CDR3 sequence is CASSSDREAFF. In DNA, the CDR3 is TGTGCCAGCAGCTCGGACAGGGAAGCTTTCTTT.

The gene calls are TRBV6-6 and TRBJ1-1; D not resolved. V lost 2 bases and J 2 bases, leaving 15 bases between the germline ends. Germline CDR1 reads MNHNY; CDR2 reads SVGAGI (reference sequence). CDR3 length: 16 amino acids. The CDR3 here is CASSYPSHTFNTEAFF. CDR3 DNA: TGTGCCAGCAGTTACCCCTCCCACACATTTAACACTGAAGCTTTCTTT.

The CDR3 spells CASSFRDRGSYEQYF. The CDR3 DNA is TGTGCCAGCAGTTTCCGGGACAGGGGTTCCTACGAGCAGTACTTC. The chain joins TRBV6-1 to TRBJ2-7; 10 bases map to TRBD1. In germline, CDR1 is MNHNS, CDR2 SASEGT. The CDR3 contains 15 residues. Trimming removed 5 bases from V and 1 base from J; junction bases left unmatched: 5.

The chain combines TRBV30 with TRBJ2-7; TRBD1 matches at 10 bases. The CDR3 totals 15 residues. Germline CDR1 and CDR2: GTSNPN and SVGIG (reference sequence). Germline trimming cut 7 bases from V and 7 bases from J; bases unmatched to any gene: 16. For the CDR3, the DNA is TGTGCCTCCGCCCAGAAGGGGACAGGGGTCAGGGAGCAGTACTTC. Its translation is CASAQKGTGVREQYF.

The genes are TRBV18 and TRBJ2-7, with 9 bases that match TRBD2. V shed 2 bases and J 1 base; nucleotides not matched to a gene: 9. Germline values: CDR1 KGHSH, CDR2 LQKENI. The CDR3 extends over 17 amino acids. This CDR3 reads CASSPRGTSLGSYEQYF. Here the CDR3 DNA reads TGTGCCAGCTCACCAAGAGGGACTAGCCTAGGGTCCTACGAGCAGTACTTC.

The chain combines TRBV18 with TRBJ2-1; 8 bases are a match to TRBD2. V gave up 0 bases and J gave up 0 bases; unmatched junction bases: 7. The CDR3 length is 18 residues. Germline V gene data show CDR1 as KGHSH and CDR2 as LQKENI. The CDR3 DNA reads as TGTGCCAGCTCACCACCTAGGAGCGGGGGTAGCTCCTACAATGAGCAGTTCTTC. It translates to CASSPPRSGGSSYNEQFF.

This chain uses TRBV9 with TRBJ2-7; 8 bases agree with TRBD2. Trimming at V came to 4 bases and at J to 4 bases, leaving 13 bases not matched to a gene. The CDR3 sequence is 16 residues long. In germline, CDR1 is SGDLS, CDR2 YYNGEE. CDR3 sequence: CASSSRGGAGLYEQYF. In DNA form, the CDR3 reads TGTGCCAGCAGCTCCCGGGGGGGAGCGGGGCTATACGAGCAGTACTTC.

The chain combines TRBV30 with TRBJ1-2; 9 bases fit TRBD1. The CDR3 totals 11 residues. CDR1 is GTSNPN and CDR2 is SVGIG in the germline V gene (reference sequence). Trimming removed 4 bases from V and 9 bases from J; junction bases left unmatched: 3. For the CDR3, the DNA is TGTGCCTGGAAGACAGGGGGTCGCTACACCTTC. It translates to CAWKTGGRYTF.

The chain recombines TRBV2 with TRBJ2-1, with D perhaps TRBD2 (7 bases). Germline V gene data show CDR1 as SNHLY and CDR2 as FYNNEI. Deletions cut 0 bases from V and 7 bases from J, with 19 bases between. This CDR3 spans 17 amino acids. CDR3 region: CASSEAQGLGGRNEQFF. In DNA form, the CDR3 reads TGTGCCAGCAGTGAAGCGCAGGGGCTGGGCGGGAGAAATGAGCAGTTCTTC. Filled out from reference TRBV2 and TRBJ2-1, the complete variable domain reads EPEVTQTPSHQVTQMGQEVILRCVPISNHLYFYWYRQILGQKVEFLVSFYNNEISEKSEIFDDQFSVERPDGSNFTLKIRSTKLEDSAMYFCASSEAQGLGGRNEQFFGPGTRLTVL.

The chain combines TRBV5-1 with TRBJ2-7, with 8 nucleotides matching TRBD1. V lost 3 bases and J lost 2; bases outside the gene matches: 7. The CDR3 runs 15 residues. Germline lookup yields CDR1 SGHRS and CDR2 YFSETQ. The CDR3 spells CASSSRTGWAYEQYF. The DNA for the CDR3 is TGCGCCAGCAGCTCCCGGACAGGGTGGGCCTACGAGCAGTACTTC.